The T cell receptor beta chain described here comes from a study of blood T cell repertoires in COVID-19 (dated by TCRdb to about 2020). For the wider study: The collaborator samples originated in the United States, Italy and Spain and spanned the acute and convalescent phases of COVID-19. The material from the prospective study consisted of cDNA or gDNA derived from T cells, B-cell-depleted T cells, or PBMCs. Subjects who had been exposed to COVID-19, were actively infected with it, or had recovered from it provided the deeply sampled blood TCRbeta repertoires that made up the dataset. A freely available public database, intended as a resource for researchers studying the immune response to SARS-CoV-2, is where the repertoires were released. Samples were obtained from the ongoing ImmuneRACE study (first 160 participants) and from 1,254 subjects provided by 6 global collaborators. Sample metadata almost always included a de-identified subject ID, COVID-19 status, age in years and sex. Where available, HLA class I and class II types were obtained from metadata supplied by the sample provider rather than from assay-based typing. General study outcomes and caveats: How much clinical and demographic metadata was included differed by source and by participant, and the metadata was provided uncurated.

Participants in the prospective study were aged roughly 18 to 100 years, lived in about two dozen United States geographic areas, and enrolled through a virtual design. To assign participants to cohorts, the prospective study relied on clinical history that participants themselves reported in a screening survey and a study questionnaire. Recovered participants in ImmuneRACE Cohort 3 were defined as having two consecutive negative NP/OP PCR tests, clearance from a healthcare professional, or resolution of symptoms. Each participant in the prospective study had whole blood, serum and a nasopharyngeal or oropharyngeal swab collected by mobile phlebotomists. Over an approximately 2-month period, participants in the prospective study had the option of providing additional blood draws and questionnaires. Prospective study blood samples were shipped either frozen or at room temperature before DNA extraction.

Via the germline V gene (reference sequence), CDR1 is LNHDA and CDR2 SQIVND. Trimming takes 1 base off V and 2 bases off J; junction bases not matched to a gene: 2. Including the terminal cysteine and phenylalanine, the CDR3 comprises 15 residues. Solely the CDR3 DNA is kept, with 45 bases framed from the first base. TCRbeta CDR3 regions were amplified from genomic DNA using the immunoSEQ Assay, a bias-controlled multiplex PCR. Per the source publication's procedure: The number of nucleated cells in each sample was estimated by amplification of reference gene primers within the assay. To quantify the absolute abundance of each unique TCRbeta CDR3 rearrangement, sequence reads were collapsed and filtered. For each sample, productive Simpson clonality was calculated as the square root of Simpson's diversity index across productive rearrangements. TCRdb's version of the immuneACCESS table is confined to in-frame rearrangements and falls short of the full clone set. An unresolved V gene accounts for under half of the shortfall where checked; the remainder is of unknown origin. The DNA gave D and trimming, while V, J and clone size come from that table. The sample records roughly 190,000 clones, approximately 90% of which are singletons. The top ten clonotypes cover 2% to 2.5% of the sample.

The count of this clone is one. This clone's antigen is unknown. The input lacks base qualities; no much larger clone sits a single base away. Sequencing input: PBMCs or T cells enriched from blood (not recorded which). The rearranged segments are TRBV19 and TRBJ2-7; TRBD1 aligns with 10 central bases. The origin of this receptor is a woman aged 25 to 39 who had recovered from COVID-19. The base sequence is TGTGCCAGTAGTATAGCCGGGACAGGGGCCTACGAGCAGTACTTC. This encodes CASSIAGTGAYEQYF. The full variable domain, with segments outside the CDR3 supplied by the reference TRBV19 and TRBJ2-7 proteins, appears as DGGITQSPKYLFRKEGQNVTLSCEQNLNHDAMYWYRQDPGQGLRLIYYSQIVNDFQKGDIAEGYSVSREKKESFPLTVTSAQKNPTAFYLCASSIAGTGAYEQYFGPGTRLTVT.